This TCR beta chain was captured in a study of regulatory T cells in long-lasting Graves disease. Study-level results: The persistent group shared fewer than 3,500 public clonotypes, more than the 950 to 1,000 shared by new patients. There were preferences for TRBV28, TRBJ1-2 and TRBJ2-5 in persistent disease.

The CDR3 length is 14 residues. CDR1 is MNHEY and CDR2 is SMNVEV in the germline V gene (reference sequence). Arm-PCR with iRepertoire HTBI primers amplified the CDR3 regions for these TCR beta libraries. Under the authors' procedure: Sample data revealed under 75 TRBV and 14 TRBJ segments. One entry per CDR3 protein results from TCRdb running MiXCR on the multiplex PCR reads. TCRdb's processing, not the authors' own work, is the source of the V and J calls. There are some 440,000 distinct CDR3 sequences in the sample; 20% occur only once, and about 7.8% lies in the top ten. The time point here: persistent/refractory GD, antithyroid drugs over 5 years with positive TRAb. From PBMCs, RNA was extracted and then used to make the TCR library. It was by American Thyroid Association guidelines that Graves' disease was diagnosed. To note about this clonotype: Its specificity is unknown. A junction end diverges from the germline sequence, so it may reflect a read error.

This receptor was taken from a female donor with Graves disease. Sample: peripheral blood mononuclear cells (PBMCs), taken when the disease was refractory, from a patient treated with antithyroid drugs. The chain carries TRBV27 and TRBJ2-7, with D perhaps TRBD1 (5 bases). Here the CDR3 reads CVSSLSPGTYEQYF. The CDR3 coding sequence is TGTGTCAGCTCCCTTTCCCCAGGGACCTACGAGCAGTACTTC.